These 9 T cell receptor beta chains came from one sample sequenced in a study of shared clonotypes between healthy human individuals. Sequencing was performed with immunoSEQ multiplex PCR; in TCRdb, only in-frame clones are kept and a portion is missing. The table has about a million clones, around 76% seen once. What was sequenced was memory CD4+ T cells sorted from blood. The subset is: CD45RA-negative fraction. These receptors came from a man between 18 and 35 years old in good health.

This chain uses TRBV6-1 with TRBJ1-3; D ambiguous. Trimming removed 5 bases from V and 2 bases from J, with 10 bases in between. Germline CDR1 MNHNS, CDR2 SASEGT. This CDR3 has 14 amino acids. CDR3 residues: CASSQGDAGNTIYF. CDR3 nucleotide sequence: TGTGCCAGCAGTCAAGGAGATGCTGGAAACACCATATATTTT.

The chain links TRBV11-2 to TRBJ2-7; D might be TRBD2 (5 bases). The CDR3 sequence is 14 residues long. V was pared by 5 bases and J by 0 bases, with 11 bases between. Germline V gene data show CDR1 as SGHAT and CDR2 as FQNNGV. DNA of the CDR3: TGTGCCAGCAGCGCAACAGAGGGCTCCTACGAGCAGTACTTC. This encodes CASSATEGSYEQYF. Drawing the rest from reference TRBV11-2 and TRBJ2-7, the complete variable domain is EAGVAQSPRYKIIEKRQSVAFWCNPISGHATLYWYQQILGQGPKLLIQFQNNGVVDDSQLPKDRFSAERLKGVDSTLKIQPAKLEDSAVYLCASSATEGSYEQYFGPGTRLTVT.

The CDR3 DNA reads as TGTGCCAGCAGTGCCCGACTAGCGGGAGGGCAGTCGACCCAGTACTTC. Encoded protein: CASSARLAGGQSTQYF. V gene TRBV6-1 combines with J gene TRBJ2-5; 14 bases are shared with TRBD2. In germline, CDR1 is MNHNS, CDR2 SASEGT. Trimming took 4 bases from V and 7 from J; bases not matched to a gene: 8. The CDR3 covers 16 residues.

This clone was seen only once. The J gene is TRBJ2-3, the V gene TRBV5-4; 11 positions match TRBD2. Germline trimming cut 0 bases from V and 6 bases from J; bases unmatched to any gene: 9. The CDR3 consists of 17 residues. Germline V CDR1 and CDR2: SGHNT, YYREEE (reference sequence). CDR3 DNA: TGTGCCAGCAGCTTGGGGGCTAGCGGGAGGACTGGGGATACGCAGTATTTT. It encodes CASSLGASGRTGDTQYF.

This rearrangement joins TRBV7-2 to TRBJ2-7; possible D gene TRBD1, 5 bases. With 5 bases removed from V and 1 base from J, the gap between germline ends came to 9 bases. The CDR3 totals 13 residues. Germline V gene data show CDR1 as SGHTA and CDR2 as FQGNSA. The CDR3 spells CASSPTDSYEQYF. The CDR3, as DNA: TGTGCCAGCAGCCCGACAGATTCCTACGAGCAGTACTTC.

CDR3 nucleotides: TGTGCCAGCAGTAGTCGGACAGGGGGGAATCAGCCCCAGCATTTT. Translating it yields CASSSRTGGNQPQHF. The chain combines TRBV27 with TRBJ1-5; 10 positions agree with TRBD1. This CDR3 is built from 15 residues. Germline CDR1 and CDR2: MNHEY and SMNVEV (reference sequence). The junction had 5 bases not matched to a gene; V was cut back by 5 bases and J by 4 bases.

This clone was counted a few times. The J gene is TRBJ2-7, the V gene TRBV5-1; D is perhaps TRBD2 (6 bases). This CDR3 region has 14 residues. With 3 bases removed from V and 2 bases from J, the gap between germline ends came to 12 bases. CDR1 is SGHRS, CDR2 YFSETQ, per germline. CDR3 sequence reads: CASSSNAGTYEQYF. CDR3 nucleotide sequence: TGCGCCAGCAGCTCGAACGCGGGAACCTACGAGCAGTACTTC.

This clone was recorded only once. J is TRBJ2-7 and V is TRBV19; D ambiguous. Germline lookup yields CDR1 LNHDA and CDR2 SQIVND (reference sequence). The CDR3 runs to 11 residues. The ends were cut back, 4 bases at V and 6 bases at J, with 7 bases in the middle. The DNA for the CDR3 is TGTGCCAGTAGTACCAGAGCCGAGCAGTACTTC. Amino acids: CASSTRAEQYF. The whole variable domain, remainder taken from reference TRBV19 and TRBJ2-7, is DGGITQSPKYLFRKEGQNVTLSCEQNLNHDAMYWYRQDPGQGLRLIYYSQIVNDFQKGDIAEGYSVSREKKESFPLTVTSAQKNPTAFYLCASSTRAEQYFGPGTRLTVT.

The CDR3 sequence: CASSQGGENTGELFF. CDR3 DNA sequence: TGTGCCAGCAGCCAAGGGGGGGAAAACACCGGGGAGCTGTTTTTT. V usage is TRBV9 and J usage is TRBJ2-2; maybe TRBD2 (7 bases). The germline V and J ends were trimmed by 4 bases and 2 bases, with 12 bases remaining between them. The CDR3 runs 15 residues. Germline loops: CDR1 SGDLS, CDR2 YYNGEE.